This TCR beta chain was recovered during a study of CD8+ T cells in alopecia areata. Study-wide results and caveats: Having just one nonresponder leaves the connection between baseline CD8+ expansion and response unresolved.

This CDR3 comprises 16 residues. V lost 3 bases and J lost 4; bases outside the gene matches: 10. Treatment defined: oral pan-JAK inhibitor, 5-10 mg twice daily. Extracted RNA was reverse transcribed into cDNA, the sequencing template. Using immunoSEQ multiplex PCR, the repertoire was profiled, and TCRdb retains in-frame clones only, with some absent. Of some 180,000 clones in the sample, 51% were seen once. With respect to this clone: Its antigen is as yet unknown.

The sequence was collected from a human donor with alopecia areata. The chain joins TRBV23-1 to TRBJ2-7, with TRBD1 identical over 9 bases. TRBV23-1 is treated as an ORF (open reading frame) with a function not yet certain. Sample: CD8+ T cells sorted from blood, taken around week 54, from a patient treated with tofacitinib. In DNA, the CDR3 is TGCGCCAGCAGTCACCTCGCGGGACAGGGATATTACGAGCAGTACTTC. Translating it yields CASSHLAGQGYYEQYF.